This T cell receptor beta chain is drawn from a study of T cell repertoires in cytomegalovirus infection. TCRdb re-called the reads with MiXCR, one entry per CDR3 protein. Of 200,000 to 300,000 distinct CDR3 sequences in the sample, approximately 15% are singletons; the top ten hold around 8.8%. CDR3 length: 14 residues. V lost 3 bases, J lost 9 bases, and 18 bases lay in between. This clonotype was recorded many times. Its antigen remains unidentified. Whole-study results and caveats: The cumulative frequency of public TCR beta families distinguished individuals who carried CMV together with the relevant HLA.

V is TRBV12-3 or TRBV12-4 and J is TRBJ2-7, with D possibly TRBD2 on 5 matching bases. This sequence originates from a human donor in good health (CMV status not recorded). Some clones in this sample may be carry-over from other donors' samples. The sample consisted of PBMCs. Written as DNA, the CDR3 is TGTGCCAGCAGTTTGGGCGGTTCTATCCGGGGGCAGTACTTC. Its protein product is CASSLGGSIRGQYF.